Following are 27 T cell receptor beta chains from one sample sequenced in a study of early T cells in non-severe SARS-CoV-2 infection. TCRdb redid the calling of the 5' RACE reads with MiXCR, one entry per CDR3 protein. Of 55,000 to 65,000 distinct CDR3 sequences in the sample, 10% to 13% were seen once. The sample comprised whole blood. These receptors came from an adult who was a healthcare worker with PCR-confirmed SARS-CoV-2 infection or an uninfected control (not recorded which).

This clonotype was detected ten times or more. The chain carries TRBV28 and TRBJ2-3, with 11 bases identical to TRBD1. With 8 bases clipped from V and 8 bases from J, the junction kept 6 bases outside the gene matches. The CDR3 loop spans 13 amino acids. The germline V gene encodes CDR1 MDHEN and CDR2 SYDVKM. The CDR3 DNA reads TGTGCCAGCCGGGACAGGGGGTCCGGTACGCAGTATTTT. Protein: CASRDRGSGTQYF. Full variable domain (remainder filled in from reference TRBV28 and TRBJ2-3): DVKVTQSSRYLVKRTGEKVFLECVQDMDHENMFWYRQDPGLGLRLIYFSYDVKMKEKGDIPEGYSVSREKKERFSLILESASTNQTSMYLCASRDRGSGTQYFGPGTRLTVL.

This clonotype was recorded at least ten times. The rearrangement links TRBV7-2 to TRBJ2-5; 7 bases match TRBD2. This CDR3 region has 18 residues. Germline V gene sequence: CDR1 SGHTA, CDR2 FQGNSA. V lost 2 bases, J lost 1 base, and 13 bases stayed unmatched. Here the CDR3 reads CASSLLGGGGKFQETQYF. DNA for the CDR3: TGTGCCAGCAGCTTATTAGGCGGCGGGGGAAAATTCCAAGAGACCCAGTACTTC. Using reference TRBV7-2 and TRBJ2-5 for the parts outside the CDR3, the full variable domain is GAGVSQSPSNKVTEKGKDVELRCDPISGHTALYWYRQSLGQGLEFLIYFQGNSAPDKSGLPSDRFSAERTGGSVSTLTIQRTQQEDSAVYLCASSLLGGGGKFQETQYFGPGTRLLVL.

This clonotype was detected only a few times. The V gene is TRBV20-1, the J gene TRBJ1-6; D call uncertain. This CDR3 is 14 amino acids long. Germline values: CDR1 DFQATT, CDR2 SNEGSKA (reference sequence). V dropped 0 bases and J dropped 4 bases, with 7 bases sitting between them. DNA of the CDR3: TGCAGTGCTAGAGAGGGCGAGTATAATTCACCCCTCCACTTT. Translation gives CSAREGEYNSPLHF.

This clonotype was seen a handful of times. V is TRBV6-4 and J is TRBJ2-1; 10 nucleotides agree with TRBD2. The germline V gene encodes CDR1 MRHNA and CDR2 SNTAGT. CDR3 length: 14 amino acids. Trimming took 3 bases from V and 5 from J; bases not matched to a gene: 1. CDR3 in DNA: TGTGCCAGCAGTGAAGCGGGGGGGCACAATGAGCAGTTCTTC. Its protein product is CASSEAGGHNEQFF.

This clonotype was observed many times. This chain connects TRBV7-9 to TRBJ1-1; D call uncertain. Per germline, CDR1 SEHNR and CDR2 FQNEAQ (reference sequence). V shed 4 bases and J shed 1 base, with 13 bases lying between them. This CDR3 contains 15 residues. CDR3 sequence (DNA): TGTGCCAGCAGCTCCGGGAGTGGGGAGAACACTGAAGCTTTCTTT. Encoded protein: CASSSGSGENTEAFF. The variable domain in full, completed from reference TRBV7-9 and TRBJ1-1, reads DTGVSQNPRHKITKRGQNVTFRCDPISEHNRLYWYRQTLGQGPEFLTYFQNEAQLEKSRLLSDRFSAERPKGSFSTLEIQRTEQGDSAMYLCASSSGSGENTEAFFGQGTRLTVV.

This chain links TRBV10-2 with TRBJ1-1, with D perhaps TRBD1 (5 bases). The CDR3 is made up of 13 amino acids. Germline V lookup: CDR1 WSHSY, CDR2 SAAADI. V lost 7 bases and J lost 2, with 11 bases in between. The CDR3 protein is CASKVGANTEAFF. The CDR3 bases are TGCGCCAGCAAAGTAGGGGCAAACACTGAAGCTTTCTTT.

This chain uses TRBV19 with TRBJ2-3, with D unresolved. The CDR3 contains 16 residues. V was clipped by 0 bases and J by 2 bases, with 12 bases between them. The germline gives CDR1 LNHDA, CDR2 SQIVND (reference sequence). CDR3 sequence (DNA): TGTGCCAGTAGTATAGAAGGTGAGGCCAACACAGATACGCAGTATTTT. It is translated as CASSIEGEANTDTQYF.

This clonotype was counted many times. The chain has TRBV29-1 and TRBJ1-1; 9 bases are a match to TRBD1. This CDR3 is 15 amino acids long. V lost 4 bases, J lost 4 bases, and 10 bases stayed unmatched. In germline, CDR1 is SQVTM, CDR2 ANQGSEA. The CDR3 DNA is TGCAGCGTTGTCCCGGGACAGGGCGGGCGCACTGAAGCTTTCTTT. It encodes CSVVPGQGGRTEAFF.

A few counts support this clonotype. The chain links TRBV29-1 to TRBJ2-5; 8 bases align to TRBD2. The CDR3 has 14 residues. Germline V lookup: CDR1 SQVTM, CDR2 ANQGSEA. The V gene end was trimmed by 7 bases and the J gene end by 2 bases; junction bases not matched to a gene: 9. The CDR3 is CSARTSLPQETQYF. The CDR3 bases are TGCAGCGCCAGGACTAGCCTTCCTCAAGAGACCCAGTACTTC.

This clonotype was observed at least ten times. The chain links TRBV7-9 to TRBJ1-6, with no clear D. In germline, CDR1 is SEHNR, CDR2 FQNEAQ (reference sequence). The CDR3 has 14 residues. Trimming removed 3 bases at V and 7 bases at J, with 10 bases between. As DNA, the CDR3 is TGTGCCAGCAGCTTGTCGGGGAGAAATTCACCCCTCCACTTT. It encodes CASSLSGRNSPLHF.

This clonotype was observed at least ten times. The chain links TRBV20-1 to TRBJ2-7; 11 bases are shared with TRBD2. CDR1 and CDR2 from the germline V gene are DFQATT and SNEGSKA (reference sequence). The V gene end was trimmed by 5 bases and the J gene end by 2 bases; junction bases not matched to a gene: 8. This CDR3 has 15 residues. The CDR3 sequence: CSAQPSGGTTYEQYF. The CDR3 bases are TGCAGTGCTCAACCTAGCGGGGGGACCACCTACGAGCAGTACTTC.

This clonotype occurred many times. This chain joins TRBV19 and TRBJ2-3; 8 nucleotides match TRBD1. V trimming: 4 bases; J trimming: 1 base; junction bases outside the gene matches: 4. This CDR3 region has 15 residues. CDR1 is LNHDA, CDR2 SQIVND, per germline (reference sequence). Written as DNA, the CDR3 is TGTGCCAGTAGTACCGGGACAGGTGGCACAGATACGCAGTATTTT. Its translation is CASSTGTGGTDTQYF.

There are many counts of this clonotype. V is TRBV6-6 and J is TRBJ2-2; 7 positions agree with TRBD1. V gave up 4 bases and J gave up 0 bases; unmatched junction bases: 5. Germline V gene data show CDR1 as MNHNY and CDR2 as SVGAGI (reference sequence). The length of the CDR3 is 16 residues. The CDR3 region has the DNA TGTGCCAGCAGTTTTGGGACAGCCGCGAACACCGGGGAGCTGTTTTTT. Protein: CASSFGTAANTGELFF.

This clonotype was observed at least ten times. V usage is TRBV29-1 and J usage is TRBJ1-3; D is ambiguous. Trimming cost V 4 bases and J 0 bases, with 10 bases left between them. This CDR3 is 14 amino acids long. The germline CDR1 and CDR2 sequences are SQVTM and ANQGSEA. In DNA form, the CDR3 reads TGCAGCGTTGTATTACAGAACTCTGGAAACACCATATATTTT. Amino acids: CSVVLQNSGNTIYF.

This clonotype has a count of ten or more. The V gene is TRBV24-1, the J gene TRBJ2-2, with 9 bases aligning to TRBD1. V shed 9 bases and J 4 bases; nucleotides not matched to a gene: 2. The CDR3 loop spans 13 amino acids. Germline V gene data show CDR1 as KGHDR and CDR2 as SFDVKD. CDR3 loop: CATEDRGTGELFF. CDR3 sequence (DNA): TGTGCCACCGAGGACAGGGGCACCGGGGAGCTGTTTTTT.

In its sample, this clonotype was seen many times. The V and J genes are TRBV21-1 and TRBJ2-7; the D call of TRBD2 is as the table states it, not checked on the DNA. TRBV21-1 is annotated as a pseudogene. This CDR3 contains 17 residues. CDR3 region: CASSHRTSGGAVYEQYF. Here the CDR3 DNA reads TGTGCCAGCAGCCACCGGACTAGCGGGGGGGCGGTCTACGAGCAGTACTTC.

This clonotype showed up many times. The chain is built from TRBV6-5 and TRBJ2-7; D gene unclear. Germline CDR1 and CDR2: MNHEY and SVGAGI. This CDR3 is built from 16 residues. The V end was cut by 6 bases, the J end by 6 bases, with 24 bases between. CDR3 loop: CASSTSRPGGVSEQYF. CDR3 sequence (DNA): TGTGCCAGCAGCACAAGTCGGCCGGGTGGGGTTTCCGAGCAGTACTTC.

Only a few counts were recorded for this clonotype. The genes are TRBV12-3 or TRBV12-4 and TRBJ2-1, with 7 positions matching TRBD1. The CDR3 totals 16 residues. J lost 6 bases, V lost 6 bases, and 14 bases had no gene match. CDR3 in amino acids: CASSLYRDRSSNEQFF. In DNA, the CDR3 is TGTGCCAGCAGCCTATACCGGGACAGAAGCTCCAATGAGCAGTTCTTC.

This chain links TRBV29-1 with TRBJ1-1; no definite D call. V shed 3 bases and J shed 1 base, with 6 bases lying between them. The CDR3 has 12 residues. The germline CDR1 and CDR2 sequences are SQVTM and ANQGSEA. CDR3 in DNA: TGCAGCGTTGAGGCGGGGAACACTGAAGCTTTCTTT. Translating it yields CSVEAGNTEAFF.

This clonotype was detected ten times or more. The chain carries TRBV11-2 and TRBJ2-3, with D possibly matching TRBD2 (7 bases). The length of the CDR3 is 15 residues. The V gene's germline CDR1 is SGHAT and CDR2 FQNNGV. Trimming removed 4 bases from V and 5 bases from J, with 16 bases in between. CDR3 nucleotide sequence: TGTGCCAGCAGCTCCGTGGGGGGGCTGAAAGATACGCAGTATTTT. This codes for CASSSVGGLKDTQYF.

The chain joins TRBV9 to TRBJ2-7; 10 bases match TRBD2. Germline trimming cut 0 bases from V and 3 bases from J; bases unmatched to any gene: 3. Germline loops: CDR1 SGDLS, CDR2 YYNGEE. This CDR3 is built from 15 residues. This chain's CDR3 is CASSVGASGGYEQYF. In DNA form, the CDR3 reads TGTGCCAGCAGCGTAGGGGCTAGCGGGGGCTACGAGCAGTACTTC.

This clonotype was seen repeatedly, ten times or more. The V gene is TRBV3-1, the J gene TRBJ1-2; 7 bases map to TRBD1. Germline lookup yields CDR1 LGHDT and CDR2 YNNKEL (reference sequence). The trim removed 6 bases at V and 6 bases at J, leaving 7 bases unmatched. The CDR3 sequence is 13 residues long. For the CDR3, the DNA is TGTGCCAGCAGACGACAGGGAGTTAATGGCTACACCTTC. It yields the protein CASRRQGVNGYTF.

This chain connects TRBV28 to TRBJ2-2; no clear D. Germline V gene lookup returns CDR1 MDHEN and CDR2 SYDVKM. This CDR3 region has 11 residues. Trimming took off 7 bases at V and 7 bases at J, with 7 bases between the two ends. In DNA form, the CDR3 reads TGTGCCAGCATTTTTAGCGGGGAGCTGTTTTTT. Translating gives CASIFSGELFF. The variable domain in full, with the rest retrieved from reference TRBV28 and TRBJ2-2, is DVKVTQSSRYLVKRTGEKVFLECVQDMDHENMFWYRQDPGLGLRLIYFSYDVKMKEKGDIPEGYSVSREKKERFSLILESASTNQTSMYLCASIFSGELFFGEGSRLTVL.

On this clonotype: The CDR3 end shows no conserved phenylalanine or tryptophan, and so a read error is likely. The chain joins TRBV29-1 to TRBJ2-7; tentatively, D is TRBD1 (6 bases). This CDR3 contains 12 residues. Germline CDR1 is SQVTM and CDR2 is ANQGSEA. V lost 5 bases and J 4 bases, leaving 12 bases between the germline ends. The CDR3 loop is CSVNLGAYEQYS. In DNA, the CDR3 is TGCAGCGTTAATCTGGGGGCGTACGAGCAGTACTCC.

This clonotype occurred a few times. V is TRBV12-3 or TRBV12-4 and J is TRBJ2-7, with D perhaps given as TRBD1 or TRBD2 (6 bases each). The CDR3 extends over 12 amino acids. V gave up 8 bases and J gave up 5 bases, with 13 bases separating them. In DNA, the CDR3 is TGTGCCAGCGGGACTCAGGGGAACGAGCAGTACTTC. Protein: CASGTQGNEQYF.

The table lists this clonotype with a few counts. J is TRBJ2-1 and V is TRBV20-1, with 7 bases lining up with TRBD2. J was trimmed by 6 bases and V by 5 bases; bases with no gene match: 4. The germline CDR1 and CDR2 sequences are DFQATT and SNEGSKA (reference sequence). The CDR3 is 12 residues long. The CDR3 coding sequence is TGCAGTGCTGGCCCGGGGGGCAATGAGCAGTTCTTC. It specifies CSAGPGGNEQFF.

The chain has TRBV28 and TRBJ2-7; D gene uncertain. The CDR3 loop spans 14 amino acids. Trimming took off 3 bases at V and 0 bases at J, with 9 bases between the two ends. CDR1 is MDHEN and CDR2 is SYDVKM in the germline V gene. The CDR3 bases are TGTGCCAGCAGTTTCTCGGCGAGCTCCTACGAGCAGTACTTC. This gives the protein CASSFSASSYEQYF.